This T cell receptor (beta chain) was sequenced during a study of neoadjuvant anti-PD-1 for oral cavity cancer. On this clone itself: Its specificity is unknown.

Time point given: after neoadjuvant nivolumab, at surgical resection. Survey sequencing of tumors mostly used about 4.8 ug DNA, two replicates. TCRdb's copy holds only in-frame clones and misses some; the assay was immunoSEQ multiplex PCR. The sample includes some 15,000 clones, 35% to 50% of them seen just once. General study findings and limits: With three patients per group, TCR findings need larger cohorts.

Per the germline V gene, CDR1 is LNHDA and CDR2 is SQIVND (reference sequence). V shed 8 bases and J 5 bases; nucleotides not matched to a gene: 9. This CDR3 is 14 amino acids long. This receptor was taken from a person aged 35-80 years with oral cavity squamous cell carcinoma. The chain carries TRBV19 and TRBJ1-1; TRBD1 matches at 9 bases. The sequenced sample was tumor tissue, obtained after nivolumab (anti-PD-1) treatment. The CDR3 region has the DNA TGTGCCAGTGGGACAGGGAACGTGTGGACTGAAGCTTTCTTT. This encodes CASGTGNVWTEAFF.